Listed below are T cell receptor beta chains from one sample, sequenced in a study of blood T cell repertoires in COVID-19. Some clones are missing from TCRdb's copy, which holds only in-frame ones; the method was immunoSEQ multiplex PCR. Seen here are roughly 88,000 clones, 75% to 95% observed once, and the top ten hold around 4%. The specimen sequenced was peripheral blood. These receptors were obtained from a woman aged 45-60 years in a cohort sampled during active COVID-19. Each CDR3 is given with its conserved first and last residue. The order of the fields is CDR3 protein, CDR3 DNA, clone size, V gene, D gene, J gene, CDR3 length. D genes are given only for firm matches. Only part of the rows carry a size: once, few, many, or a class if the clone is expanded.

cdr3_aa: CASSTTHDSNQPQHF
cdr3_nt: TGTGCCAGCTCGACGACTCACGATAGCAATCAGCCCCAGCATTTT
clone_size: once
v_call: TRBV18
d_call: NA
j_call: TRBJ1-5
cdr3_length: 15

cdr3_aa: CASSTLAGMNEQYF
cdr3_nt: TGTGCCAGTAGTACCCTAGCGGGAATGAACGAGCAGTACTTC
clone_size: NA
v_call: TRBV19
d_call: TRBD2
j_call: TRBJ2-7
cdr3_length: 14

cdr3_aa: CASSLTGNNSPLHF
cdr3_nt: TGTGCCAGCAGCTTAACCGGGAACAATTCACCCCTCCACTTT
clone_size: NA
v_call: TRBV11-2
d_call: NA
j_call: TRBJ1-6
cdr3_length: 14

cdr3_aa: CASSPDSNSGANVLTF
cdr3_nt: TGTGCCAGTAGTCCTGACAGTAATTCTGGGGCCAACGTCCTGACTTTC
clone_size: NA
v_call: TRBV19
d_call: NA
j_call: TRBJ2-6
cdr3_length: 16

cdr3_aa: CASSDSSRGMAPETQYF
cdr3_nt: TGTGCCAGCAGTGACTCGAGTCGGGGGATGGCCCCAGAGACCCAGTACTTC
clone_size: NA
v_call: TRBV6-4
d_call: NA
j_call: TRBJ2-5
cdr3_length: 17

cdr3_aa: CASSFVQGSGNTIYF
cdr3_nt: TGTGCCAGCAGCTTCGTACAGGGGTCAGGAAACACCATATATTTT
clone_size: NA
v_call: TRBV7-9
d_call: TRBD1
j_call: TRBJ1-3
cdr3_length: 15

cdr3_aa: CASSHQTYEQYF
cdr3_nt: TGTGCCAGCAGCCACCAAACCTACGAGCAGTACTTC
clone_size: NA
v_call: TRBV3-1/TRBV3-2
d_call: NA
j_call: TRBJ2-7
cdr3_length: 12

cdr3_aa: CASSVQGDTEAFF
cdr3_nt: TGTGCCAGCAGCGTGCAGGGGGACACTGAAGCTTTCTTT
clone_size: NA
v_call: TRBV9
d_call: TRBD1
j_call: TRBJ1-1
cdr3_length: 13

cdr3_aa: CASSDLQGGLHF
cdr3_nt: TGCGCCAGCAGTGACCTCCAGGGAGGCCTCCACTTT
clone_size: NA
v_call: TRBV10-1
d_call: NA
j_call: TRBJ1-6
cdr3_length: 12

cdr3_aa: CASSHSMRLLGEQYF
cdr3_nt: TGTGCCAGCAGCCACAGTATGAGACTCCTTGGCGAGCAGTACTTC
clone_size: NA
v_call: TRBV3-1/TRBV3-2
d_call: NA
j_call: TRBJ2-7
cdr3_length: 15

cdr3_aa: CASTPLWGGADTQYF
cdr3_nt: TGTGCCAGCACCCCGCTGTGGGGGGGGGCAGATACGCAGTATTTT
clone_size: NA
v_call: TRBV6-5
d_call: TRBD2
j_call: TRBJ2-3
cdr3_length: 15

cdr3_aa: CASSLSLRANYGYTF
cdr3_nt: TGTGCCAGCAGCTTATCCCTGAGAGCTAACTATGGCTACACCTTC
clone_size: NA
v_call: TRBV7-2
d_call: NA
j_call: TRBJ1-2
cdr3_length: 15

cdr3_aa: CASSQDTGESSYNSPLHF
cdr3_nt: TGCGCCAGCAGCCAAGATACCGGGGAGAGCTCCTATAATTCACCCCTCCACTTT
clone_size: once
v_call: TRBV4-1
d_call: NA
j_call: TRBJ1-6
cdr3_length: 18

cdr3_aa: CASRPPGHLNSPLHF
cdr3_nt: TGTGCCAGCAGGCCACCGGGACACCTGAATTCACCCCTCCACTTT
clone_size: NA
v_call: TRBV6-5
d_call: NA
j_call: TRBJ1-6
cdr3_length: 15

cdr3_aa: CASSRQETTGELFF
cdr3_nt: TGTGCCAGCAGCAGACAGGAGACAACCGGGGAGCTGTTTTTT
clone_size: NA
v_call: TRBV21-1
d_call: NA
j_call: TRBJ2-2
cdr3_length: 14

cdr3_aa: CASGGGQGSNQPQHF
cdr3_nt: TGTGCCAGCGGGGGGGGACAGGGATCGAATCAGCCCCAGCATTTT
clone_size: once
v_call: TRBV2
d_call: TRBD1
j_call: TRBJ1-5
cdr3_length: 15

cdr3_aa: CASRLAGVSYNEQFF
cdr3_nt: TGTGCCAGCAGGCTAGCGGGAGTATCCTACAATGAGCAGTTCTTC
clone_size: NA
v_call: TRBV6-5
d_call: TRBD2
j_call: TRBJ2-1
cdr3_length: 15

cdr3_aa: CASSGTSGSYEQYF
cdr3_nt: TGTGCCAGCAGCGGTACTAGCGGATCCTACGAGCAGTACTTC
clone_size: NA
v_call: TRBV7-8
d_call: TRBD2
j_call: TRBJ2-7
cdr3_length: 14

cdr3_aa: CASSTTGLRINEQFF
cdr3_nt: TGTGCCAGCTCGACTACAGGGCTCAGGATCAATGAGCAGTTCTTC
clone_size: NA
v_call: TRBV18
d_call: NA
j_call: TRBJ2-1
cdr3_length: 15

cdr3_aa: CASVLTGLAGNNEQFF
cdr3_nt: TGTGCCAGCGTCCTGACGGGGCTAGCGGGAAATAATGAGCAGTTCTTC
clone_size: once
v_call: TRBV19
d_call: TRBD2
j_call: TRBJ2-1
cdr3_length: 16

cdr3_aa: CASSEFPQPGVSSYEQYF
cdr3_nt: TGTGCCAGCAGTGAATTTCCCCAACCCGGGGTCAGCTCCTACGAGCAGTACTTC
clone_size: NA
v_call: TRBV25-1
d_call: NA
j_call: TRBJ2-7
cdr3_length: 18

cdr3_aa: CASTLGTGNTGELFF
cdr3_nt: TGTGCCAGCACTCTGGGGACAGGGAACACCGGGGAGCTGTTTTTT
clone_size: NA
v_call: TRBV3-1/TRBV3-2
d_call: TRBD1
j_call: TRBJ2-2
cdr3_length: 15

cdr3_aa: CASSLAQNNSPLHF
cdr3_nt: TGTGCCAGCAGCTTAGCACAGAACAATTCACCCCTCCACTTT
clone_size: few
v_call: TRBV7-8
d_call: NA
j_call: TRBJ1-6
cdr3_length: 14

cdr3_aa: CATSREAAVSNRYTF
cdr3_nt: TGTGCCACCAGCAGAGAGGCCGCGGTTTCCAACCGCTACACCTTC
clone_size: NA
v_call: TRBV15
d_call: NA
j_call: TRBJ1-2
cdr3_length: 15

cdr3_aa: CASGRSELPDNEQFF
cdr3_nt: TGTGCTAGTGGCCGTTCCGAACTACCGGACAATGAGCAGTTCTTC
clone_size: NA
v_call: TRBV12-5
d_call: NA
j_call: TRBJ2-1
cdr3_length: 15

cdr3_aa: CAISRPGGNQPQHF
cdr3_nt: TGTGCCATTAGTCGGCCCGGGGGCAATCAGCCCCAGCATTTT
clone_size: NA
v_call: TRBV19
d_call: NA
j_call: TRBJ1-5
cdr3_length: 14

cdr3_aa: CATSRDKRELETQYF
cdr3_nt: TGTGCCACCAGCAGAGACAAGCGGGAGTTAGAGACCCAGTACTTC
clone_size: NA
v_call: TRBV15
d_call: TRBD2
j_call: TRBJ2-5
cdr3_length: 15

cdr3_aa: CASSSRTGAYNSPLHF
cdr3_nt: TGCGCCAGCAGCTCCCGGACAGGCGCTTATAATTCACCCCTCCACTTT
clone_size: NA
v_call: TRBV5-1
d_call: TRBD1
j_call: TRBJ1-6
cdr3_length: 16

cdr3_aa: CASSPTGSGWQDNQPQHF
cdr3_nt: TGTGCCAGCAGCCCGACAGGGAGCGGTTGGCAGGACAATCAGCCCCAGCATTTT
clone_size: NA
v_call: TRBV7-9
d_call: TRBD1
j_call: TRBJ1-5
cdr3_length: 18

cdr3_aa: CASSLIWGSPLHF
cdr3_nt: TGTGCCAGCAGTCTAATATGGGGCTCACCCCTCCACTTT
clone_size: NA
v_call: TRBV28
d_call: NA
j_call: TRBJ1-6
cdr3_length: 13

cdr3_aa: CASSEFGRDIEALFF
cdr3_nt: TGTGCCAGCAGTGAATTTGGAAGGGACATCGAAGCCCTGTTCTTC
clone_size: once
v_call: TRBV6-1
d_call: NA
j_call: TRBJ2-1
cdr3_length: 15

cdr3_aa: CASSIRQGAINQPQHF
cdr3_nt: TGTGCCAGTAGTATAAGGCAGGGGGCGATCAATCAGCCCCAGCATTTT
clone_size: NA
v_call: TRBV19
d_call: TRBD1
j_call: TRBJ1-5
cdr3_length: 16

cdr3_aa: CASSMDRPYGYTF
cdr3_nt: TGTGCCAGTAGTATGGACAGGCCATATGGCTACACCTTC
clone_size: once
v_call: TRBV19
d_call: TRBD1
j_call: TRBJ1-2
cdr3_length: 13

cdr3_aa: CSVSRQGMDEQYF
cdr3_nt: TGCAGCGTTTCGAGACAGGGGATGGACGAGCAGTACTTC
clone_size: NA
v_call: TRBV29-1
d_call: TRBD1
j_call: TRBJ2-7
cdr3_length: 13

cdr3_aa: CASSGLAGETQYF
cdr3_nt: TGCGCCAGCAGTGGACTAGCAGGAGAGACCCAGTACTTC
clone_size: NA
v_call: TRBV10-2
d_call: TRBD2
j_call: TRBJ2-5
cdr3_length: 13

cdr3_aa: CASKTGVAGKETQYF
cdr3_nt: TGTGCCAGCAAAACTGGGGTAGCGGGGAAAGAGACCCAGTACTTC
clone_size: NA
v_call: TRBV6-5
d_call: TRBD2
j_call: TRBJ2-5
cdr3_length: 15

cdr3_aa: CASSSLGVNTEAFF
cdr3_nt: TGTGCCAGCAGCTCTTTAGGGGTTAACACTGAAGCTTTCTTT
clone_size: NA
v_call: TRBV6-6
d_call: NA
j_call: TRBJ1-1
cdr3_length: 14

cdr3_aa: CASSIGLGSYNEQFF
cdr3_nt: TGTGCCAGTAGTATCGGACTCGGCTCCTACAATGAGCAGTTCTTC
clone_size: NA
v_call: TRBV19
d_call: NA
j_call: TRBJ2-1
cdr3_length: 15

cdr3_aa: CASSIQTGLNSPLHF
cdr3_nt: TGTGCCAGCAGTATTCAGACAGGGCTCAATTCACCCCTCCACTTT
clone_size: NA
v_call: TRBV2
d_call: TRBD1
j_call: TRBJ1-6
cdr3_length: 15

cdr3_aa: CASSPGETSGRATMGGEQFF
cdr3_nt: TGTGCCAGCAGCCCCGGGGAGACTAGCGGGAGGGCGACGATGGGGGGAGAGCAGTTCTTC
clone_size: NA
v_call: TRBV5-8
d_call: TRBD2
j_call: TRBJ2-1
cdr3_length: 20

cdr3_aa: CASSLSGVAFF
cdr3_nt: TGTGCCAGCAGTTTATCCGGGGTTGCTTTCTTT
clone_size: once
v_call: TRBV28
d_call: NA
j_call: TRBJ1-1
cdr3_length: 11

cdr3_aa: CASSDPRYQETQYF
cdr3_nt: TGTGCCAGCAGCGATCCTAGGTACCAAGAGACCCAGTACTTC
clone_size: NA
v_call: TRBV9
d_call: NA
j_call: TRBJ2-5
cdr3_length: 14

cdr3_aa: CASSSDSLYEKLFF
cdr3_nt: TGTGCCAGCAGCTCGGACAGTCTCTATGAAAAACTGTTTTTT
clone_size: NA
v_call: TRBV5-5
d_call: NA
j_call: TRBJ1-4
cdr3_length: 14

cdr3_aa: CASSPYGTSVTANTGELFF
cdr3_nt: TGTGCCAGCAGTCCTTACGGGACTAGCGTAACCGCGAACACCGGGGAGCTGTTTTTT
clone_size: NA
v_call: TRBV27
d_call: TRBD2
j_call: TRBJ2-2
cdr3_length: 19

cdr3_aa: CASSPGSGNTIYF
cdr3_nt: TGTGCCAGCAGCCCAGGCTCTGGAAACACCATATATTTT
clone_size: NA
v_call: TRBV12-3/TRBV12-4
d_call: NA
j_call: TRBJ1-3
cdr3_length: 13

cdr3_aa: CASSQLAGADTGELFF
cdr3_nt: TGTGCCAGCAGCCAACTGGCGGGGGCCGACACCGGGGAGCTGTTTTTT
clone_size: NA
v_call: TRBV3-1/TRBV3-2
d_call: NA
j_call: TRBJ2-2
cdr3_length: 16